The 14 T cell receptor beta chains reported below all come from one sample, sequenced in a study of OX40 agonist ivuxolimab in advanced cancers. TCRdb keeps only in-frame clones here, not all; method: immunoSEQ multiplex PCR. The table lists tens of thousands of clones, 83% of them singletons. Sequences were derived from CD4+ or CD8+ T cells sorted from blood, sampled in a trial of the OX40 agonist ivuxolimab. The receptors originated from an adult with an advanced solid tumor such as melanoma, head and neck, liver or kidney cancer.

V gene TRBV7-9 combines with J gene TRBJ2-4; 7 bases align to TRBD1. This CDR3 contains 14 residues. Trimming took 5 bases from V and 4 from J; bases not matched to a gene: 5. Germline CDR1 SEHNR, CDR2 FQNEAQ (reference sequence). CDR3 residues: CASSNGQAKNIQYF. CDR3 sequence (DNA): TGTGCCAGCAGCAATGGACAGGCAAAAAACATTCAGTACTTC. The variable domain in full, with the rest retrieved from reference TRBV7-9 and TRBJ2-4, is DTGVSQNPRHKITKRGQNVTFRCDPISEHNRLYWYRQTLGQGPEFLTYFQNEAQLEKSRLLSDRFSAERPKGSFSTLEIQRTEQGDSAMYLCASSNGQAKNIQYFGAGTRLSVL.

J is TRBJ2-2 and V is TRBV5-4; the D is unclear. Germline CDR1 reads SGHNT; CDR2 reads YYREEE (reference sequence). This CDR3 spans 14 amino acids. Trimming shortened V by 2 bases and J by 0 bases, and 5 bases separated the two germline ends. The CDR3 is CASSFRSNTGELFF. CDR3 nucleotide sequence: TGTGCCAGCAGCTTTAGGTCGAACACCGGGGAGCTGTTTTTT.

V is TRBV30 and J is TRBJ1-6, with 11 bases that match TRBD1. The length of the CDR3 is 15 residues. The germline gives CDR1 GTSNPN, CDR2 SVGIG (reference sequence). The trim removed 2 bases at V and 9 bases at J, leaving 6 bases unmatched. In DNA, the CDR3 is TGTGCCTGGAGTCCCTCCGGGACAGGGGGTTCACCCCTCCACTTT. This sequence encodes CAWSPSGTGGSPLHF.

The V gene is TRBV5-1, the J gene TRBJ1-3; 11 positions agree with TRBD1. In germline, CDR1 is SGHRS, CDR2 YFSETQ. The CDR3 extends over 16 amino acids. V lost 3 bases and J lost 3; bases outside the gene matches: 5. The CDR3 loop reads CASSWTGGAGGNTIYF. The DNA of the CDR3 is TGCGCCAGCAGCTGGACAGGGGGCGCGGGTGGAAACACCATATATTTT.

By sample share, this clone is medium-sized (0.01 to 0.1%). The J gene is TRBJ2-1, the V gene TRBV18; D unresolved. The CDR3 is made up of 13 amino acids. Germline lookup yields CDR1 KGHSH and CDR2 LQKENI. Trimming shortened V by 4 bases and J by 8 bases, and 12 bases separated the two germline ends. In DNA, the CDR3 is TGTGCCAGCTCACTCGGGTTTTTTGATGAGCAGTTCTTC. It specifies CASSLGFFDEQFF.

The chain has TRBV6-1 and TRBJ1-3; TRBD1 is a possible D gene (5 bases). The CDR3 totals 17 residues. Per the germline V gene, CDR1 is MNHNS and CDR2 is SASEGT. V gave up 2 bases and J gave up 0 bases, with 14 bases separating them. DNA for the CDR3: TGTGCCAGCAGTGAACGGGGGACCGGACTCTCTGGAAACACCATATATTTT. Translation gives CASSERGTGLSGNTIYF.

CDR3 sequence: CVRSLRARSKETQYF. DNA for the CDR3: TGTGTCAGAAGCTTAAGGGCCAGGTCGAAAGAGACCCAGTACTTC. The rearrangement joins TRBV7-5 to TRBJ2-5. TRBV7-5 is classified as a pseudogene. The CDR3 spans 15 residues.

This clone was seen only a few times. Other DNA sequences from this sample encode an identical CDR3 as well. The chain combines TRBV6-6 with TRBJ2-5; a possible D gene is TRBD1 (5 bases). CDR3 length: 14 residues. CDR1 and CDR2 (germline): MNHNY, SVGAGI (reference sequence). Trimming removed 2 bases at V and 2 bases at J, with 9 bases between. As DNA, the CDR3 is TGTGCCAGCAGTTACCGACAGACTCAAGAGACCCAGTACTTC. This codes for CASSYRQTQETQYF.

The chain uses TRBV5-1 and TRBJ1-2, with D uncertain. Germline V CDR1 and CDR2: SGHRS, YFSETQ. V lost 4 bases to trimming and J lost 8 bases, with 12 bases between them. The CDR3 consists of 12 residues. CDR3 in amino acids: CASSLTGGGYTF. CDR3 nucleotide sequence: TGCGCCAGCAGCCTTACGGGCGGCGGCTACACCTTC.

The chain employs TRBV7-7 and TRBJ1-3, with a possible D match to TRBD1 (5 bases). CDR3 length: 13 residues. V was clipped by 5 bases and J by 8 bases, with 13 bases between them. The germline gives CDR1 SSHAT, CDR2 FNYEAQ (reference sequence). CDR3 coding DNA: TGTGCCAGCAGCGCGACAGCTGCGGACACCATATATTTT. Protein product: CASSATAADTIYF.

This chain joins TRBV4-2 and TRBJ2-5; TRBD2 is a possible D gene (6 bases). CDR1 and CDR2 from the germline V gene are LGHNA and YNFKEQ. CDR3 size: 15 residues. The ends were cut back, 0 bases at V and 5 bases at J, with 13 bases in the middle. The chain's CDR3 is CASSQDRGGLETQYF. DNA of the CDR3: TGTGCCAGCAGCCAAGATCGAGGAGGGTTGGAGACCCAGTACTTC.

The chain links TRBV19 to TRBJ2-1, with TRBD2 matching 14 bases. Germline V gene data show CDR1 as LNHDA and CDR2 as SQIVND (reference sequence). V gave up 10 bases and J gave up 5 bases; unmatched junction bases: 4. The CDR3 has 14 amino acids. The CDR3 loop is CATGTSGRHNEQFF. The CDR3 region has the DNA TGTGCCACTGGGACTAGCGGGAGACACAATGAGCAGTTCTTC. Full variable domain (remainder filled in from reference TRBV19 and TRBJ2-1): DGGITQSPKYLFRKEGQNVTLSCEQNLNHDAMYWYRQDPGQGLRLIYYSQIVNDFQKGDIAEGYSVSREKKESFPLTVTSAQKNPTAFYLCATGTSGRHNEQFFGPGTRLTVL.

The chain couples TRBV2 to TRBJ1-5; 10 bases line up with TRBD1. The V segment lost 6 bases and the J segment 7 bases; nucleotides outside the gene matches: 12. The CDR3 runs 16 residues. CDR1 is SNHLY and CDR2 is FYNNEI in the germline V gene. The CDR3 DNA follows: TGTGCCAGCAGGAAATCGGACAGGGGGATTTGGCAGCCCCAGCATTTT. Protein sequence: CASRKSDRGIWQPQHF.

CDR3 sequence reads: CASSPLTTGMGNSPLHF. The CDR3 region has the DNA TGTGCCAGCAGCCCGTTGACGACAGGGATGGGTAATTCACCCCTCCACTTT. The rearrangement uses TRBV5-6 and TRBJ1-6; TRBD1 agrees at 7 bases. CDR3 length: 17 residues. Per germline, CDR1 SGHDT and CDR2 YYEEEE. Losses at the gene ends were 4 bases for V and 6 bases for J; bases not matched to a gene: 13.